Here is one T cell receptor (beta chain) with its context. As yet, its antigen is unknown. Subsets obtained from CD4+ cells comprised CD45RA+ naive and CD45RA-negative memory cells. CDR1 and CDR2 from the germline V gene are MNHNS and SASEGT. V trimming: 4 bases; J trimming: 12 bases; junction bases outside the gene matches: 9. This CDR3 region has 13 residues. The sample comes from a study of shared clonotypes between healthy human individuals. Regarding the study as a whole: A small donor pool kept down the genetic and exposure-history diversity that was represented. Generally, estimated richness proved larger in naive subsets than it did in memory subsets. The four-donor shared clonotypes exceeded non-shared clonotypes in generation probability, with non-shared ones scoring lower.

Sequenced by immunoSEQ multiplex PCR; TCRdb stores in-frame clones only, minus some. The table records 950,000 to 1,100,000 clones, approximately 70% of them present only once. Sequenced: memory CD4+ T cells sorted from blood. The subset here: CD45RA-negative fraction. The chain couples TRBV6-1 to TRBJ2-3; TRBD1 aligns across 8 bases. The clonotype originates from a man in his late teens or twenties in good health. The CDR3 nucleotides read TGTGCCAGCAGTGTTGGCCGGGACAGGTTTCAGTATTTT. It codes for CASSVGRDRFQYF.